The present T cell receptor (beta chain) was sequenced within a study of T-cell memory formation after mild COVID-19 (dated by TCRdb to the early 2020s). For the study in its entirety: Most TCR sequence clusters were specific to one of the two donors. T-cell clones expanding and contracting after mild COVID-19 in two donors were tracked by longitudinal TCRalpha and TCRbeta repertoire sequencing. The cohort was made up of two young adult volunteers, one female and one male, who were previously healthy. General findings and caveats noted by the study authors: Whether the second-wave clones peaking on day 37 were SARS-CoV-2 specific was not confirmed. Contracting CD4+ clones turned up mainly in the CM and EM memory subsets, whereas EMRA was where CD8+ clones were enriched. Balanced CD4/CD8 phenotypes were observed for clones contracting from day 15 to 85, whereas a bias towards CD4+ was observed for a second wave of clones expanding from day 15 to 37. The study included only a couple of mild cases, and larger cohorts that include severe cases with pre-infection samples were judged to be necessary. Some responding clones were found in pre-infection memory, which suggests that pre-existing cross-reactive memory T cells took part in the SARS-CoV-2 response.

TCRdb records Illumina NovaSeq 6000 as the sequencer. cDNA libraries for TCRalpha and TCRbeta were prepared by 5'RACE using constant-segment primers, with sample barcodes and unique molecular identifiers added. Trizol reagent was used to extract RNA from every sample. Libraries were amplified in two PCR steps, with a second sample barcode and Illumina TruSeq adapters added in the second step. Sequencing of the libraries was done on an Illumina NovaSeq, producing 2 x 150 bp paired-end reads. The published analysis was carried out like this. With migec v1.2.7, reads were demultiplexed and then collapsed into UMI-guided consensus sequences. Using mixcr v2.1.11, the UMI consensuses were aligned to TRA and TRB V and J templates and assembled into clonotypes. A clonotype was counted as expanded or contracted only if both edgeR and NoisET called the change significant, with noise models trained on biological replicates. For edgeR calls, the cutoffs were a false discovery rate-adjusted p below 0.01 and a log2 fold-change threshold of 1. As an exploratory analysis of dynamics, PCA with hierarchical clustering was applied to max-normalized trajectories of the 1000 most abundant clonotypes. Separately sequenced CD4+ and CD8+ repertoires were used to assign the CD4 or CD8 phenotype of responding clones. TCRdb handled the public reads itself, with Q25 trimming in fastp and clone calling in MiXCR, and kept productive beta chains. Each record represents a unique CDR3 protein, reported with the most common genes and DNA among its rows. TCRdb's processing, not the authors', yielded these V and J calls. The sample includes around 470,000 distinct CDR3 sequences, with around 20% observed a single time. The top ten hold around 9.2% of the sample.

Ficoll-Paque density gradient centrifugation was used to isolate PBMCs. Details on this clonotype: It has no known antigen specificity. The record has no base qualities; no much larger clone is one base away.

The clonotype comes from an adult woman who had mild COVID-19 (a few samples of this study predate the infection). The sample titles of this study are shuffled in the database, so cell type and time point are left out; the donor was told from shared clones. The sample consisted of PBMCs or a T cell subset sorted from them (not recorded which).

CDR3 loop: CASRIQGGHTEAFF. The DNA sequence is TGTGCCAGCAGAATTCAGGGAGGGCACACTGAAGCTTTCTTT. The sequence joins TRBV7-9 to TRBJ1-1, with a weak D call of TRBD1 (5 bases match). V drops 6 bases and J drops 3 bases, leaving 14 bases in between. The germline V gene (reference sequence) provides CDR1 SEHNR and CDR2 FQNEAQ. Including cysteine and phenylalanine, the CDR3 has 14 amino acids. Of the read, only the CDR3 DNA is kept; its 42 bases are in frame from base 1.